A single sample is the source of the 32 T cell receptor beta chains below, sequenced in a study of cytomegalovirus exposure and HLA in healthy donors. The PCR had 60 Vbeta and 13 Jbeta primers. Generated by immunoSEQ multiplex PCR, the TCRdb table keeps only in-frame clones and is missing some. The table includes around 210,000 clones, approximately 78% detected once. Sequencing was done on a sample of PBMCs. The source of these receptors is a woman aged 40 to 50 in good health and CMV-seronegative.

V is TRBV11-2 and J is TRBJ2-1, with 8 bases that match TRBD2. This CDR3 contains 15 residues. Looked up from germline, CDR1 is SGHAT and CDR2 is FQNNGV. The V segment lost 2 bases and the J segment 1 base; nucleotides outside the gene matches: 1. In DNA form, the CDR3 reads TGTGCCAGCAGCTTAACTAGCGGATCCTACAATGAGCAGTTCTTC. It encodes CASSLTSGSYNEQFF.

In this sample, this clone turned up once. The chain carries TRBV7-9 and TRBJ1-2; 9 nucleotides align to TRBD1. The V gene's germline CDR1 is SEHNR and CDR2 FQNEAQ (reference sequence). The length of the CDR3 is 15 residues. The V segment lost 2 bases and the J segment 8 bases; nucleotides outside the gene matches: 9. The CDR3 coding sequence is TGTGCCAGCAGCTTATCGGGACAGGGAGGAGGCGGCTACACCTTC. Translating gives CASSLSGQGGGGYTF.

This clone was found once. The chain employs TRBV19 and TRBJ2-2; no reliable D call. Germline CDR1 LNHDA, CDR2 SQIVND (reference sequence). The CDR3 length is 13 residues. The germline V and J ends were trimmed by 4 bases and 4 bases, with 7 bases remaining between them. The CDR3 is CASSSLGTGELFF. The CDR3 DNA reads as TGTGCCAGTAGTAGCCTAGGCACCGGGGAGCTGTTTTTT. Full variable domain (rest looked up from reference TRBV19 and TRBJ2-2): DGGITQSPKYLFRKEGQNVTLSCEQNLNHDAMYWYRQDPGQGLRLIYYSQIVNDFQKGDIAEGYSVSREKKESFPLTVTSAQKNPTAFYLCASSSLGTGELFFGEGSRLTVL.

The rearrangement uses TRBV7-2 and TRBJ2-2, with 8 bases fitting TRBD2. The CDR3 spans 15 residues. CDR1 SGHTA and CDR2 FQGNSA come from the germline V gene. V lost 3 bases and J lost 2; bases outside the gene matches: 2. The CDR3 protein is CASSLGLGNTGELFF. The CDR3 nucleotides read TGTGCCAGCAGCTTGGGACTAGGTAACACCGGGGAGCTGTTTTTT.

This clone has only a few counts. This chain uses TRBV10-3 with TRBJ2-2; 13 bases are shared with TRBD2. V trimming: 2 bases; J trimming: 4 bases; junction bases outside the gene matches: 1. The CDR3 extends over 16 amino acids. Germline V gene sequence: CDR1 ENHRY, CDR2 SYGVKD. CDR3 amino acids: CAISEGLAGVTGELFF. As DNA, the CDR3 is TGTGCCATCAGTGAGGGACTAGCGGGAGTCACCGGGGAGCTGTTTTTT.

The genes are TRBV7-2 and TRBJ2-5; 8 bases line up with TRBD2. Germline V gene sequence: CDR1 SGHTA, CDR2 FQGNSA. This CDR3 spans 15 amino acids. V lost 4 bases to trimming and J lost 0 bases; unmatched junction nucleotides: 4. CDR3 sequence (DNA): TGTGCCAGCAGCTGGCTAGCGGGTTACCAAGAGACCCAGTACTTC. Its translation is CASSWLAGYQETQYF.

The chain couples TRBV5-1 to TRBJ2-3; TRBD1 agrees at 7 bases. V was clipped by 1 base and J by 3 bases; unmatched bases: 5. Germline V gives CDR1 SGHRS, CDR2 YFSETQ. The CDR3 extends over 15 amino acids. The CDR3, as DNA: TGCGCCAGCAGCTTGACCGTGGGACAGACAGATACGCAGTATTTT. Translation gives CASSLTVGQTDTQYF.

On this clone: At one end the junction does not follow the germline gene, possibly because of a read error. This chain uses TRBV10-3 with TRBJ1-1, with D possibly matching TRBD1 (6 bases). Germline CDR1 is ENHRY and CDR2 is SYGVKD. The CDR3 totals 15 residues. The CDR3 protein is CAIRPQGSGNSEAFF. The CDR3 region has the DNA TGTGCCATCAGACCACAGGGAAGCGGGAACTCTGAAGCTTTCTTT.

The rearrangement joins TRBV4-1 to TRBJ1-2, with TRBD1 identical over 9 bases. V shed 0 bases and J 7 bases; nucleotides not matched to a gene: 12. The germline V gene has CDR1 MGHRA and CDR2 YSYEKL. This CDR3 comprises 17 residues. CDR3: CASSQDSRAGTGFGYTF. As DNA, the CDR3 is TGCGCCAGCAGCCAAGACTCCAGGGCTGGGACAGGGTTTGGCTACACCTTC.

V is TRBV15 and J is TRBJ1-5, with D unresolved. The CDR3 runs 16 residues. CDR1 and CDR2 from the germline V gene are LNHNV and YYDKDF (reference sequence). Trimming removed 4 bases at V and 1 base at J, with 14 bases between. The CDR3 region is CATSTLGRGSNQPQHF. In DNA, the CDR3 is TGTGCCACCAGCACCCTTGGGAGAGGGAGCAATCAGCCCCAGCATTTT.

This chain connects TRBV29-1 to TRBJ2-1; TRBD2 might be the D (6 bases). CDR1 SQVTM and CDR2 ANQGSEA come from the germline V gene. Trimming left V 8 bases short and J 2 bases short, with 22 bases between. This CDR3 comprises 16 residues. CDR3 protein: CSPVVSGLATYNEQFF. CDR3 sequence (DNA): TGCAGCCCCGTAGTCAGTGGCCTAGCGACCTACAATGAGCAGTTCTTC.

This sequence joins TRBV7-2 and TRBJ2-4; D perhaps matches TRBD1 (6 bases). V was shortened by 5 bases and J by 8 bases, with 19 bases between the two germline ends. Germline lookup yields CDR1 SGHTA and CDR2 FQGNSA. The CDR3 is made up of 15 amino acids. The CDR3 DNA is TGTGCCAGCAGCCCCAGGGGAATCAGGAGAGACATTCAGTACTTC. This sequence encodes CASSPRGIRRDIQYF. Full variable domain (outside the CDR3, taken from reference TRBV7-2 and TRBJ2-4): GAGVSQSPSNKVTEKGKDVELRCDPISGHTALYWYRQSLGQGLEFLIYFQGNSAPDKSGLPSDRFSAERTGGSVSTLTIQRTQQEDSAVYLCASSPRGIRRDIQYFGAGTRLSVL.

In this sample, this clone turned up once. J is TRBJ2-7 and V is TRBV7-9; tentative D call: TRBD1 (6 bases). The CDR3 is made up of 12 amino acids. Germline V CDR1 and CDR2: SEHNR, FQNEAQ (reference sequence). The V end lost 8 bases, the J end lost 4 bases, and 12 bases lay between the germline ends. The CDR3 nucleotides read TGTGCCAGCGGACAGTTGGTTTACGAGCAGTACTTC. It translates to CASGQLVYEQYF.

The chain has TRBV18 and TRBJ1-1; a possible D gene is TRBD1 (5 bases). Germline CDR1 is KGHSH and CDR2 is LQKENI. V gave up 3 bases and J gave up 2 bases, with 10 bases separating them. This CDR3 is built from 14 residues. CDR3 in amino acids: CASSPGDLNTEAFF. CDR3 DNA: TGTGCCAGCTCACCGGGGGACTTAAACACTGAAGCTTTCTTT.

In DNA, the CDR3 is TGTGCCAGTAGTATCAGGGTTCGGACTTTCTTT. This encodes CASSIRVRTFF. The chain links TRBV19 to TRBJ1-1, with D perhaps matching TRBD1 (5 bases). Germline CDR1 LNHDA, CDR2 SQIVND (reference sequence). The CDR3 runs 11 residues. With 3 bases removed from V and 12 bases from J, the gap between germline ends came to 11 bases.

This chain uses TRBV13 with TRBJ2-5; tentatively, D is TRBD1 (5 bases). The end of the DNA fits TRBJ2-7 better, so the J call may be wrong. The CDR3 is 15 amino acids. Germline CDR1 and CDR2: PRHDT and FYEKMQ (reference sequence). CDR3 sequence: CASSLGLRGHYEQYF. In DNA form, the CDR3 reads TGTGCCAGCAGCTTAGGCCTAAGGGGCCACTACGAGCAGTACTTC.

The chain carries TRBV11-2 and TRBJ2-1; 9 bases line up with TRBD2. V lost 0 bases, J lost 9 bases, and 6 bases stayed unmatched. Per germline, CDR1 SGHAT and CDR2 FQNNGV. The CDR3 has 15 amino acids. CDR3 bases: TGTGCCAGCAGCTTAGATTGGGGCGGGAGGGTTGAGCAGTTCTTC. Its translation is CASSLDWGGRVEQFF. Filled out from reference TRBV11-2 and TRBJ2-1, the complete variable domain reads EAGVAQSPRYKIIEKRQSVAFWCNPISGHATLYWYQQILGQGPKLLIQFQNNGVVDDSQLPKDRFSAERLKGVDSTLKIQPAKLEDSAVYLCASSLDWGGRVEQFFGPGTRLTVL.

V gene TRBV9 combines with J gene TRBJ1-1, with 7 bases fitting TRBD1. Germline CDR1 SGDLS, CDR2 YYNGEE. Trimming cost V 5 bases and J 0 bases; bases outside gene matches: 7. This CDR3 comprises 15 residues. The CDR3 DNA is TGTGCCAGCAGGATAAAGGACAGGATGAACACTGAAGCTTTCTTT. Translation: CASRIKDRMNTEAFF.

This clone was picked up a small number of times. DNA for the CDR3: TGTGCCAGCAGTTTTGACAGGGGCTACGAGCAGTACTTC. Translated, it gives CASSFDRGYEQYF. This chain connects TRBV28 to TRBJ2-7; 8 bases fit TRBD1. Germline CDR1 and CDR2: MDHEN and SYDVKM. CDR3 length: 13 amino acids. Losses at the gene ends were 3 bases for V and 3 bases for J; bases not matched to a gene: 1.

The chain joins TRBV7-9 to TRBJ1-1, with TRBD1 matching 7 bases. Germline V gene sequence: CDR1 SEHNR, CDR2 FQNEAQ (reference sequence). This CDR3 spans 12 amino acids. Germline trimming cut 5 bases from V and 7 bases from J; bases unmatched to any gene: 4. The CDR3, as DNA: TGTGCCAGCAGCATGACAGGGCGTGAAGCTTTCTTT. This sequence encodes CASSMTGREAFF.

This chain uses TRBV29-1 with TRBJ2-7; TRBD2 aligns across 8 bases. V shed 1 base, J shed 3 bases, and the junction held 11 bases outside the gene matches. The CDR3 sequence is 16 residues long. CDR1 is SQVTM, CDR2 ANQGSEA, per germline. In nucleotides, the CDR3 is TGCAGCGTTGAAGGGGGGTGGGGACTAGGGGTCTACGAGCAGTACTTC. Its translation is CSVEGGWGLGVYEQYF.

This clone was seen just once. The rearrangement uses TRBV29-1 and TRBJ2-1; TRBD2 agrees at 9 bases. The V gene end was trimmed by 4 bases and the J gene end by 1 base; junction bases not matched to a gene: 8. The CDR3 contains 16 residues. Looked up from germline, CDR1 is SQVTM and CDR2 is ANQGSEA. DNA of the CDR3: TGCAGCGTTGTCGGTAGCGGGAGTAGGTCCTACAATGAGCAGTTCTTC. This translates into CSVVGSGSRSYNEQFF.

The gene calls are TRBV5-1 and TRBJ1-2; 7 bases match TRBD1. This CDR3 has 15 amino acids. The junction had 10 bases not matched to a gene; V was cut back by 0 bases and J by 8 bases. Germline values: CDR1 SGHRS, CDR2 YFSETQ. The CDR3 DNA follows: TGCGCCAGCAGCTTGGCCCCTACAGGGGCGGAGGGCTACACCTTC. Translating it yields CASSLAPTGAEGYTF.

The genes are TRBV7-6 and TRBJ2-1, with 11 bases that match TRBD2. This CDR3 is 17 amino acids long. V was clipped by 4 bases and J by 7 bases; unmatched bases: 12. Looked up from germline, CDR1 is SGHVS and CDR2 is FNYEAQ. The CDR3 nucleotides are TGTGCCAGCAGCTCGCCCCTAACTAGCGGGAGTGGGAATGAGCAGTTCTTC. It encodes CASSSPLTSGSGNEQFF.

The chain carries TRBV12-5 and TRBJ2-7, with 8 bases identical to TRBD2. J gave up 1 base and V 0 bases, and 17 bases lay outside the gene matches. The CDR3 extends over 20 amino acids. Germline lookup yields CDR1 LGHNT and CDR2 FRNRAP. CDR3 region: CASGLVGSLHGTRKSYEQYF. DNA for the CDR3: TGTGCTAGTGGTTTGGTCGGTTCTCTTCACGGGACTAGAAAGTCCTACGAGCAGTACTTC.

This chain uses TRBV9 with TRBJ1-5; TRBD1 matches at 8 bases. V lost 3 bases to trimming and J lost 9 bases; unmatched junction nucleotides: 5. This CDR3 contains 13 residues. CDR1 is SGDLS and CDR2 is YYNGEE in the germline V gene. DNA of the CDR3: TGTGCCAGCAGCGGACAGGGGAGCGGGCCCCAGCATTTT. This sequence encodes CASSGQGSGPQHF. Full variable domain (outside the CDR3, taken from reference TRBV9 and TRBJ1-5): DSGVTQTPKHLITATGQRVTLRCSPRSGDLSVYWYQQSLDQGLQFLIQYYNGEERAKGNILERFSAQQFPDLHSELNLSSLELGDSALYFCASSGQGSGPQHFGDGTRLSIL.

This chain connects TRBV19 to TRBJ2-7; D not certain. From germline, CDR1 is LNHDA and CDR2 SQIVND (reference sequence). The CDR3 covers 13 residues. Trimming shortened V by 6 bases and J by 4 bases, and 13 bases separated the two germline ends. Here the CDR3 reads CASSPGASYEQYF. The DNA of the CDR3 is TGTGCCAGTAGCCCGGGTGCCTCGTACGAGCAGTACTTC.

The rearrangement uses TRBV19 and TRBJ1-2; D unclear. Germline V gene data show CDR1 as LNHDA and CDR2 as SQIVND (reference sequence). The CDR3 is 14 amino acids. Trimming left V 3 bases short and J 0 bases short, with 8 bases between. CDR3 in DNA: TGTGCCAGTAGTATCTGGGGAGCTAACTATGGCTACACCTTC. Translation gives CASSIWGANYGYTF.

The CDR3 is CAWSPRQGSTSPLHF. CDR3 nucleotides: TGTGCCTGGAGCCCTCGACAGGGTAGCACCTCACCCCTCCACTTT. V gene TRBV30 combines with J gene TRBJ1-6, with 7 bases lining up with TRBD1. CDR1 is GTSNPN and CDR2 is SVGIG in the germline V gene (reference sequence). The junction had 12 bases not matched to a gene; V was cut back by 3 bases and J by 10 bases. The CDR3 consists of 15 residues.

The gene calls are TRBV28 and TRBJ2-7; 8 bases agree with TRBD1. Trimming removed 6 bases from V and 0 bases from J; junction bases left unmatched: 7. Germline assignment: CDR1 MDHEN and CDR2 SYDVKM. The CDR3 runs to 15 residues. CDR3 sequence reads: CASSRQGFPSYEQYF. The CDR3 DNA follows: TGTGCCAGCAGCAGACAGGGGTTTCCCTCCTACGAGCAGTACTTC.

The rearrangement joins TRBV7-8 to TRBJ2-7, with a tentative D call TRBD2 (5 bases). Germline V lookup: CDR1 SGHVS, CDR2 FQNEAQ. The CDR3 runs to 14 residues. Trimming cost V 1 base and J 4 bases, with 11 bases left between them. CDR3 sequence (DNA): TGTGCCAGCAGCTTAGGGGGAGAGACGTACGAGCAGTACTTC. It is translated as CASSLGGETYEQYF. Combining the CDR3 with reference TRBV7-8 and TRBJ2-7 gives the whole variable domain GAGVSQSPRYKVAKRGQDVALRCDPISGHVSLFWYQQALGQGPEFLTYFQNEAQLDKSGLPSDRFFAERPEGSVSTLKIQRTQQEDSAVYLCASSLGGETYEQYFGPGTRLTVT.

This chain connects TRBV5-8 to TRBJ1-5; the match to TRBD1 covers 9 bases. The CDR3 is made up of 15 amino acids. J was trimmed by 7 bases and V by 4 bases; bases with no gene match: 9. Germline values: CDR1 SGHTS, CDR2 YDEGEE. CDR3 residues: CASSRGTGRGQPQHF. CDR3 bases: TGTGCCAGCAGCAGAGGGACAGGGAGGGGCCAGCCCCAGCATTTT. Using reference TRBV5-8 and TRBJ1-5 for the parts outside the CDR3, the full variable domain is EAGVTQSPTHLIKTRGQQATLRCSPISGHTSVYWYQQALGLGLQFLLWYDEGEERNRGNFPPRFSGRQFPNYSSELNVNALELEDSALYLCASSRGTGRGQPQHFGDGTRLSIL.